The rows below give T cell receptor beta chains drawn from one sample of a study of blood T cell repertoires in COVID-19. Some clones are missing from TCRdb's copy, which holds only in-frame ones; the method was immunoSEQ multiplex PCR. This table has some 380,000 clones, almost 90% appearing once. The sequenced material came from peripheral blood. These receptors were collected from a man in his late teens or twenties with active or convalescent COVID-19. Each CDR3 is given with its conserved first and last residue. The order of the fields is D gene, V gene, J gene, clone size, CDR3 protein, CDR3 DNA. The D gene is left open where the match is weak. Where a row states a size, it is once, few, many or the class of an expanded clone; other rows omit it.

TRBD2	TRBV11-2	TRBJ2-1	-	CASSSGGSGGYNEQFF	TGTGCCAGCAGCTCCGGGGGTAGCGGGGGCTACAATGAGCAGTTCTTC
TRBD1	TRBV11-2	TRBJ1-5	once	CASSLGQGARRPQHF	TGTGCCAGCAGCCTTGGACAGGGGGCGAGGCGGCCCCAGCATTTT
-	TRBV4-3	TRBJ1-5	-	CASSQDEWNQPQHF	TGCGCCAGCAGCCAAGACGAGTGGAATCAGCCCCAGCATTTT
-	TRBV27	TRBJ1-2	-	CASSLGGGDYGYTF	TGTGCCAGCAGTTTAGGAGGGGGGGACTATGGCTACACCTTC
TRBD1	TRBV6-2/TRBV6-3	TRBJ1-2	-	CASSLTGSRYGYTF	TGTGCCAGCAGTTTGACAGGGTCTCGCTATGGCTACACCTTC
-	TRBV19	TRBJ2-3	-	CATLVGDTQYF	TGTGCCACCCTGGTCGGAGATACGCAGTATTTT
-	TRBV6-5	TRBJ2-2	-	CASSWGVNTGELFF	TGTGCCAGCAGTTGGGGGGTCAACACCGGGGAGCTGTTTTTT
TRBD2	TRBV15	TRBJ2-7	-	CATSRDVSGRANEQYF	TGTGCCACCAGCAGAGACGTGAGCGGGAGGGCTAACGAGCAGTACTTC
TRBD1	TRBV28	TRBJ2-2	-	CASSSRDRKGFGELFF	TGTGCCAGCAGTTCCCGGGACAGGAAGGGGTTCGGGGAGCTGTTTTTT
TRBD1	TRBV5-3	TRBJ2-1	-	CARSVRKTGTGEANEQFF	TGTGCCAGAAGCGTCCGCAAAACCGGGACAGGGGAAGCCAATGAGCAGTTCTTC
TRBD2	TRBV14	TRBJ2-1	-	CASSQAIAGGPEQFF	TGTGCCAGCAGCCAAGCGATAGCGGGAGGTCCGGAGCAGTTCTTC
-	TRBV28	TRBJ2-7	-	CASLSPYEQYF	TGTGCCAGCCTTTCCCCCTACGAGCAGTACTTC
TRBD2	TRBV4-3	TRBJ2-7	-	CASSPIAGGQYEQYF	TGCGCCAGCAGCCCAATAGCGGGGGGGCAGTACGAGCAGTACTTC
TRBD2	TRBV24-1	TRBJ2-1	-	CATSDPRTSGGASEQFF	TGTGCCACCAGTGATCCCCGGACTAGCGGGGGGGCGAGTGAGCAGTTCTTC
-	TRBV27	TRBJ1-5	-	CASSLSYTPNQPQHF	TGTGCCAGCAGTTTATCTTACACCCCCAACCAGCCCCAGCATTTT
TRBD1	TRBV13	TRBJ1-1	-	CASSPDRDTEAFF	TGTGCCAGCAGCCCGGACAGGGACACTGAAGCTTTCTTT
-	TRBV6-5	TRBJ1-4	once	CASSPGLYNEKLFF	TGTGCCAGCAGCCCAGGGTTGTATAATGAAAAACTGTTTTTT
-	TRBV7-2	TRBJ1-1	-	CASSFHRVNTEAFF	TGTGCCAGCAGCTTCCACCGGGTGAACACTGAAGCTTTCTTT
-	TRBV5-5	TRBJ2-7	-	CASSLTNYEQYF	TGTGCCAGCAGCTTGACTAACTACGAGCAGTACTTC
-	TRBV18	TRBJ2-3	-	CASATGDTQYF	TGTGCCAGCGCAACCGGAGATACGCAGTATTTT
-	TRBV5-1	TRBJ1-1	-	CASRREAGRTEAFF	TGCGCCAGCAGGCGGGAGGCAGGGCGGACTGAAGCTTTCTTT
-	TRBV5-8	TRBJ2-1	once	CASSDLGRVYNEQFF	TGTGCCAGCAGCGACTTAGGCAGGGTCTACAATGAGCAGTTCTTC
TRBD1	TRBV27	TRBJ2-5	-	CASSLGGWETQYF	TGTGCCAGCAGCTTAGGGGGCTGGGAGACCCAGTACTTC
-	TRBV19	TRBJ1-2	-	CASSDPGRSKFYGYTF	TGTGCCAGTAGTGATCCAGGGCGCTCTAAATTCTATGGCTACACCTTC
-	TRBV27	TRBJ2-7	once	CASSPAHTSYEQYF	TGTGCCAGCAGTCCCGCCCACACCTCCTACGAGCAGTACTTC
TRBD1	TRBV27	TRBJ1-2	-	CASSPSGQANYGYTF	TGTGCCAGCAGTCCGTCCGGACAGGCCAACTATGGCTACACCTTC
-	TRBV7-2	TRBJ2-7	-	CASRGWGGDLTYEQYF	TGTGCCAGCAGAGGATGGGGCGGAGACTTAACCTACGAGCAGTACTTC
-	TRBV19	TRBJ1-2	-	CARARVHTTPNYGYTF	TGTGCCAGGGCACGGGTCCACACAACTCCTAACTATGGCTACACCTTC
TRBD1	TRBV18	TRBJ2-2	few	CASSPTGQGHTGELFF	TGTGCCAGCTCTCCCACGGGACAGGGGCACACCGGGGAGCTGTTTTTT
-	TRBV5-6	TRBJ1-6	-	CASSTGTFGSLWSPLHF	TGTGCCAGCAGCACGGGGACTTTCGGGTCCCTTTGGTCACCCCTCCACTTT
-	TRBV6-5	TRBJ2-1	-	CASSYSASRPYNEQFF	TGTGCCAGCAGTTACTCGGCTAGCAGGCCCTACAATGAGCAGTTCTTC
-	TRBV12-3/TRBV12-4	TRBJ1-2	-	CASTHRRSSYTF	TGTGCCAGCACCCACAGGCGGTCTAGCTACACCTTC
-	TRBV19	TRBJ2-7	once	CATGTGQVAKQYF	TGTGCCACAGGAACAGGGCAGGTTGCGAAGCAGTACTTC
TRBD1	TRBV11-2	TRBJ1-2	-	CASSLDVGTAYGYTF	TGTGCCAGCAGCTTAGATGTTGGGACAGCGTATGGCTACACCTTC
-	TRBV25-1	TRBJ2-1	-	CASGGGPGEFGFF	TGTGCCAGCGGTGGGGGGCCAGGGGAGTTTGGGTTCTTC
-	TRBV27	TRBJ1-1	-	CASSSRRGRTEAFF	TGTGCCAGCAGTTCTAGGAGGGGTCGCACTGAAGCTTTCTTT
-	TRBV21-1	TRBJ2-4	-	CASSDDPGQIHIQYF	TGTGCCAGCAGCGACGATCCGGGACAGATCCACATTCAGTACTTC
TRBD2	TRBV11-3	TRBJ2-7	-	CASSPSRGAYEQYF	TGTGCCAGCAGCCCCTCCCGGGGGGCCTACGAGCAGTACTTC